This T cell receptor beta chain is drawn from a study of cytomegalovirus exposure and HLA in healthy donors. Study information: Unique TCRs from HLA-typed donors, around 93 million of them, were held in an early data release.

On this clone: The antigen remains undetermined.

60 Vbeta and 13 Jbeta primers were used in PCR. Some clones are missing from TCRdb's copy, which holds only in-frame ones; the method was immunoSEQ multiplex PCR. The table counts approximately 110,000 clones; 3.6% lies in the top ten. Overall study results and limits: The later analysis indicated that the majority of CMV-associated TCR beta chains appeared HLA-restricted. Later work showed greater clonal expansion in HLA-associated TCR beta chains than in equally common others.

This CDR3 comprises 10 residues. Germline CDR1 SNHLY, CDR2 FYNNEI. V was trimmed by 8 bases and J by 10 bases, leaving 9 bases between them. V is TRBV2 and J is TRBJ2-1, with D tentatively TRBD2 (6 bases). This clonotype was sampled from a man between 18 and 35 years old in good health and CMV-seronegative. Sequenced input: PBMCs. CDR3 in DNA: TGTGCCAGCGGAGGGATAGAGCAGTTCTTC. Encoded protein: CASGGIEQFF.